The source of this TCR beta chain is a study of blood T cell repertoires in COVID-19. The germline V gene encodes CDR1 SGHVS and CDR2 FNYEAQ. This CDR3 contains 14 residues. Authors' processing steps: How many nucleated cells were present was estimated from reference gene primer amplification. Produced via immunoSEQ multiplex PCR; TCRdb's table is partial and in-frame only. V, J and clone size derive from that table, while D and trimming were established from the DNA sequence. The sample includes around 320,000 clones, roughly nine tenths of them seen just once. Worth noting for this clone: Germline is not matched at one junction end, which may reflect a read error.

This chain joins TRBV7-6 and TRBJ2-5, with 7 bases fitting TRBD1. This clonotype was obtained from a woman in her thirties with COVID-19, enrolled during active disease. Input material: peripheral blood. The CDR3 bases are TGTGCCAGCAGCTTCTCCCTAAGGGACAGCAAAATCAACTTC. It yields the protein CASSFSLRDSKINF.